These T cell receptor beta chains were read from a single sample in a study of blood T cells in healthy people across ages. TCRdb independently ran MiXCR on the 5' RACE reads; one entry per CDR3 protein. The repertoire includes some 1.4 million distinct CDR3 sequences, roughly 40% of them detected once, and 6.5% to 10% sits in the top ten. Sequenced input: blood. All receptors derive from a young woman in good health. Each CDR3 is given with its conserved first and last residue. A D gene is named only where the DNA matches it firmly. Clone size is not always given. Where it is, it says once, few, many or a class for expanded clones.

clone_size	cdr3_length	d_call	v_call	j_call	cdr3_nt	cdr3_aa
.	17	.	TRBV4-1	TRBJ2-1	TGCGCCAGCAGCCAAAATGAGCTAGCTCACCTACCCAATGAGCAGTTCTTC	CASSQNELAHLPNEQFF
few	15	TRBD2	TRBV5-1	TRBJ2-3	TGCGCCAGCAGCTTCACCGGCGGGGGTCCAGATACGCAGTATTTT	CASSFTGGGPDTQYF
.	15	.	TRBV4-2	TRBJ1-1	TGTGCCAGCAGCCACCGACACGGAGAAAGCCTGAAAGCTTTCTTT	CASSHRHGESLKAFF
few	13	.	TRBV6-5	TRBJ1-2	TGTGCCAGCAGTTACTCGACGTGGTATGGCTACACCTTC	CASSYSTWYGYTF
.	14	TRBD1	TRBV4-1	TRBJ1-1	TGCGCCAGCAGCCAAGAGGACAGGGGAACTGAAGCTTTCTTT	CASSQEDRGTEAFF
.	16	.	TRBV11-2	TRBJ2-7	TGTGCCAGCAGCTATGCAGGGACCGTTTATTCCTACGAGCAGTACTTC	CASSYAGTVYSYEQYF
.	16	.	TRBV15	TRBJ1-1	TGTGCCACCAGCAGAGATCTCGGGGGAATGAACACTGAAGCTTTCTTT	CATSRDLGGMNTEAFF
.	21	TRBD1	TRBV5-1	TRBJ2-2	TGCGCCAGCAGCTCGAAAATCCCGGGACAGGGTGCCCAACTGAACACCGGGGAGCTGTTTTTT	CASSSKIPGQGAQLNTGELFF
few	15	TRBD2	TRBV7-9	TRBJ2-1	TGTGCCAGCAGCTTCAGCGGGAGGGGGAACAATGAGCAGTTCTTC	CASSFSGRGNNEQFF
few	16	.	TRBV3-1	TRBJ2-7	TGTGCCAGCAGCCAGCAAAACCGACAGGCTTCCTACGAGCAGTACTTC	CASSQQNRQASYEQYF
.	16	.	TRBV5-1	TRBJ1-5	TGCGCCAGCAGCTTGAGTCCTGTGGACAGCAATCAGCCCCAGCATTTT	CASSLSPVDSNQPQHF
.	14	.	TRBV20-1	TRBJ1-2	TGCAGTGCTAGCCCCCCAGGGCTGAACTATGGCTACACCTTC	CSASPPGLNYGYTF
.	14	TRBD1	TRBV30	TRBJ2-3	TGTGCCTGGAGGGCGGGACAGGGATGGGATACGCAGTATTTT	CAWRAGQGWDTQYF
few	16	.	TRBV20-1	TRBJ2-3	TGCAGTGCTGTAGCCCGTCGGGGTAAATACACAGATACGCAGTATTTT	CSAVARRGKYTDTQYF
.	12	.	TRBV29-1	TRBJ1-2	TGCAGCGTTGTGCCCGGTGCTGCCAGCTACACCTTC	CSVVPGAASYTF
.	15	.	TRBV20-1	TRBJ2-4	TGCAGTGCTAGAGTAAGAACTTTAAGCAAAAACATTCAGTACTTC	CSARVRTLSKNIQYF
.	15	TRBD1	TRBV28	TRBJ2-7	TGTGCCAGCAGCGTCCGGGACAGCAGCTCCTACGAGCAGTACTTC	CASSVRDSSSYEQYF
.	15	.	TRBV5-1	TRBJ2-7	TGCGCCAGCAGCTTGGGACAACTACTATCCTACGAGCAGTACTTC	CASSLGQLLSYEQYF
.	14	.	TRBV7-8	TRBJ2-7	TGTGCCAGCAGCCACCTGGGGGGATTCTACGAGCAGTACTTC	CASSHLGGFYEQYF
.	19	TRBD1	TRBV10-3	TRBJ1-4	TGTGCCATCAGCCCCGTTTGGACAGGGAGAGGTCCCGTCTCCCAAAAACTGTTTTTT	CAISPVWTGRGPVSQKLFF
few	12	.	TRBV15	TRBJ1-2	TGTGCCACCAGAGGGTCTAACTATGGCTACACCTTC	CATRGSNYGYTF
.	15	.	TRBV5-1	TRBJ2-7	TGCGCCAGCAGCTTGGTAGTGGACTCTACCTACGAGCAGTACTTC	CASSLVVDSTYEQYF
few	14	.	TRBV6-6	TRBJ2-6	TGTGCCAGCGACCGGGACTCTGGGGCCAACGTCCTGACTTTC	CASDRDSGANVLTF
few	12	.	TRBV2	TRBJ1-1	TGTGCCAGCAGTGTAGGGCCGGCTGAAGCTTTCTTT	CASSVGPAEAFF
many	12	.	TRBV5-1	TRBJ2-7	TGCGCCAGCGGAGGAGGTGGTTACGAGCAGTACTTC	CASGGGGYEQYF
few	15	.	TRBV6-4	TRBJ2-2	TGTGCCAGCAGTGACTCAGCCAGGAACACCGGGGAGCTGTTTTTT	CASSDSARNTGELFF
.	15	TRBD1	TRBV29-1	TRBJ2-1	TGCAGCGTTGGGGGGGGACAGGGGGTCTACAATGAGCAGTTCTTC	CSVGGGQGVYNEQFF
.	14	.	TRBV20-1	TRBJ1-2	TGCAGTGCTAGGGGTGTAGGGACTAACTATGGCTACACCTTC	CSARGVGTNYGYTF
.	12	.	TRBV7-2	TRBJ2-2	TGTGCCAGCAGCTTAAGGCTGGGGGAGCTGTTTTTT	CASSLRLGELFF
.	16	.	TRBV7-2	TRBJ2-3	TGTGCCAGCAGCTTAGGGGGGGCAGGACGGACAGATACGCAGTATTTT	CASSLGGAGRTDTQYF
once	17	.	TRBV14	TRBJ2-5	TGTGCCAGCAGCCAAGGACTCACTCAACCGCCGAAAGAGACCCAGTACTTC	CASSQGLTQPPKETQYF
.	17	TRBD2	TRBV10-3	TRBJ2-1	TGTGCCATTAGTGAGTCGCCTAGCGGGGGGGGATACAATGAGCAGTTCTTC	CAISESPSGGGYNEQFF